One and the same sample provided the 14 T cell receptor beta chains below, sequenced in a study of blood T cell repertoires in COVID-19. Assay used: immunoSEQ multiplex PCR; TCRdb lists only in-frame clones, some missing. The sample holds 95,000 to 100,000 clones, around 93% seen once. Sequenced: peripheral blood. The origin of the receptors is a man aged 50-60 years with acute or convalescent COVID-19.

The chain uses TRBV6-5 and TRBJ1-5, with a weak D call TRBD1 (6 bases). Trimming cost V 0 bases and J 1 base, with 10 bases left between them. The germline V gene has CDR1 MNHEY and CDR2 SVGAGI. The CDR3 contains 16 residues. CDR3 residues: CASSYSSRGSNQPQHF. The CDR3, as DNA: TGTGCCAGCAGTTACTCAAGCAGGGGCAGCAATCAGCCCCAGCATTTT.

The chain has TRBV4-1 and TRBJ1-1; D is possibly TRBD1 (5 bases). The CDR3 runs to 15 residues. The germline V gene encodes CDR1 MGHRA and CDR2 YSYEKL. Trimming took 1 base from V and 1 from J, leaving 10 bases between them. The CDR3 DNA is TGCGCCAGCAGCCAAGGGACACTTACGAACACTGAAGCTTTCTTT. This translates into CASSQGTLTNTEAFF.

The rearrangement uses TRBV4-1 and TRBJ1-1; the match to TRBD1 covers 7 bases. Germline lookup yields CDR1 MGHRA and CDR2 YSYEKL. V trimming: 1 base; J trimming: 5 bases; junction bases outside the gene matches: 10. The CDR3 runs 16 residues. CDR3 loop: CASSQAGTVFGTEAFF. CDR3 nucleotides: TGCGCCAGCAGCCAAGCGGGGACAGTCTTTGGGACTGAAGCTTTCTTT.

The chain uses TRBV11-2 and TRBJ1-1, with TRBD1 matching 9 bases. Trimming at V came to 5 bases and at J to 4 bases, leaving 8 bases not matched to a gene. This CDR3 has 15 residues. Per the germline V gene, CDR1 is SGHAT and CDR2 is FQNNGV. Here the CDR3 DNA reads TGTGCCAGCAGCCTAACCGGGACAGGGTCCACTGAAGCTTTCTTT. The encoded protein is CASSLTGTGSTEAFF.

This clone turned up a few times. The gene calls are TRBV5-1 and TRBJ1-6, with 8 nucleotides matching TRBD1. CDR1 SGHRS and CDR2 YFSETQ come from the germline V gene. The CDR3 contains 14 residues. V was clipped by 0 bases and J by 8 bases; unmatched bases: 1. DNA of the CDR3: TGCGCCAGCAGCTTGGACAGGGGGGATTCACCCCTCCACTTT. Its translation is CASSLDRGDSPLHF. The variable domain in full, completed from reference TRBV5-1 and TRBJ1-6, reads KAGVTQTPRYLIKTRGQQVTLSCSPISGHRSVSWYQQTPGQGLQFLFEYFSETQRNKGNFPGRFSGRQFSNSRSEMNVSTLELGDSALYLCASSLDRGDSPLHFGNGTRLTVT.

The V gene is TRBV5-1, the J gene TRBJ1-1; TRBD1 matches at 7 bases. The CDR3 is 13 amino acids. Unmatched junction bases numbered 6, after V lost 6 bases and J lost 4 bases. Germline values: CDR1 SGHRS, CDR2 YFSETQ. The CDR3 DNA follows: TGCGCCAGCACTTACAGGGGCGGCACTGAAGCTTTCTTT. It yields the protein CASTYRGGTEAFF.

The CDR3 is CASSQTLPRDSYPRPYGYTF. The CDR3 bases are TGTGCCAGCAGTCAAACCTTGCCCCGGGACAGCTATCCCCGGCCCTATGGCTACACCTTC. The V call is TRBV6-6, the J call TRBJ1-2; 7 bases agree with TRBD1. The V and J ends lost 5 bases and 4 bases, in that order; junction bases with no gene match: 25. The CDR3 covers 20 residues. Germline CDR1 is MNHNY and CDR2 is SVGAGI (reference sequence).

The sample holds a few counts of this clone. This chain links TRBV10-2 with TRBJ1-1, with 7 bases matching TRBD1. The CDR3 loop spans 15 amino acids. The trim removed 6 bases at V and 4 bases at J, leaving 11 bases unmatched. Germline V gives CDR1 WSHSY, CDR2 SAAADI. This CDR3 reads CASRRGTSGGTEAFF. The CDR3 DNA follows: TGCGCCAGCAGGAGGGGGACCTCAGGGGGCACTGAAGCTTTCTTT.

This chain links TRBV7-2 with TRBJ1-2, with 7 nucleotides matching TRBD1. CDR1 and CDR2 (germline): SGHTA, FQGNSA. The CDR3 has 16 residues. The V and J ends lost 5 bases and 7 bases, in that order; junction bases with no gene match: 16. CDR3 DNA sequence: TGTGCCAGCAGCACCCACAGGGGCCGCAACGAGTTTGGCTACACCTTC. As protein: CASSTHRGRNEFGYTF.

The CDR3 DNA follows: TGTGCCAGCAGTCGGACGGGGCAGCCCCAGCATTTT. Encoded protein: CASSRTGQPQHF. V gene TRBV12-3 or TRBV12-4 combines with J gene TRBJ1-5; unclear D gene. V shed 5 bases and J shed 7 bases, with 9 bases lying between them. The CDR3 length is 12 residues.

This sequence joins TRBV24-1 and TRBJ1-1, with TRBD1 matching over 7 bases. The V segment lost 10 bases and the J segment 4 bases; nucleotides outside the gene matches: 5. The CDR3 runs 12 residues. Germline CDR1 reads KGHDR; CDR2 reads SFDVKD. CDR3 amino acids: CATSRGSTEAFF. As DNA, the CDR3 is TGTGCCACGAGCAGGGGGTCCACTGAAGCTTTCTTT.

CDR3 DNA sequence: TGTGCCAGTAAGGCAGGGGGTTATGGCTACACCTTC. It yields the protein CASKAGGYGYTF. The chain is built from TRBV19 and TRBJ1-2; 7 bases fit TRBD1. J lost 5 bases, V lost 7 bases, and 4 bases had no gene match. The CDR3 contains 12 residues. CDR1 is LNHDA, CDR2 SQIVND, per germline (reference sequence).

The chain recombines TRBV7-9 with TRBJ1-2; the D gene is possibly TRBD1 (5 bases). This CDR3 spans 14 amino acids. Trimming shortened V by 5 bases and J by 4 bases, and 14 bases separated the two germline ends. Looked up from germline, CDR1 is SEHNR and CDR2 is FQNEAQ (reference sequence). The DNA of the CDR3 is TGTGCCAGCAGCGGGGCGAAGGGCTCCTATGGCTACACCTTC. Encoded protein: CASSGAKGSYGYTF.

The V and J genes are TRBV19 and TRBJ1-3; 7 bases are shared with TRBD1. V lost 7 bases, J lost 0 bases, and 6 bases stayed unmatched. The V gene's germline CDR1 is LNHDA and CDR2 SQIVND (reference sequence). This CDR3 contains 15 residues. The CDR3 DNA reads TGTGCCAGTACCGGGACAGTGAGCTCTGGAAACACCATATATTTT. This translates into CASTGTVSSGNTIYF. Full variable domain (remainder filled in from reference TRBV19 and TRBJ1-3): DGGITQSPKYLFRKEGQNVTLSCEQNLNHDAMYWYRQDPGQGLRLIYYSQIVNDFQKGDIAEGYSVSREKKESFPLTVTSAQKNPTAFYLCASTGTVSSGNTIYFGEGSWLTVV.